This T cell receptor (beta chain) was sequenced during a study of cytomegalovirus exposure and HLA in healthy donors. At the level of the study: As released early, the data held 70 million to 95 million unique TCRs from HLA-typed donors. Study-wide results and caveats: An analysis done earlier found most TCR beta V segments productive about 87% or about 30% of the time.

This CDR3 contains 15 residues. The germline V gene has CDR1 SNHLY and CDR2 FYNNEI. V gave up 8 bases and J gave up 2 bases; unmatched junction bases: 10. As for the donors, each was a healthy bone marrow donor. Worth noting for this clone: What it binds is not known.

Researchers ran the PCR with 60 Vbeta and 13 Jbeta primers. In the authors' workflow: Approximately 12 million of tens of millions of unique TCR beta chains were shared, per a later count. Sequencing was performed with immunoSEQ multiplex PCR; in TCRdb, only in-frame clones are kept and a portion is missing. V, J and clone size were drawn from that table, and D and trimming were deduced from the DNA. The sample holds about 140,000 clones, roughly 76% seen once. The rearrangement links TRBV2 to TRBJ1-2, with 8 positions matching TRBD1. The sample comprised PBMCs. The clonotype originates from a woman in her thirties or forties in good health and CMV-seronegative. CDR3 sequence reads: CASVRDRTVNYGYTF. CDR3 coding DNA: TGTGCCAGCGTTCGGGACAGGACAGTCAACTATGGCTACACCTTC.